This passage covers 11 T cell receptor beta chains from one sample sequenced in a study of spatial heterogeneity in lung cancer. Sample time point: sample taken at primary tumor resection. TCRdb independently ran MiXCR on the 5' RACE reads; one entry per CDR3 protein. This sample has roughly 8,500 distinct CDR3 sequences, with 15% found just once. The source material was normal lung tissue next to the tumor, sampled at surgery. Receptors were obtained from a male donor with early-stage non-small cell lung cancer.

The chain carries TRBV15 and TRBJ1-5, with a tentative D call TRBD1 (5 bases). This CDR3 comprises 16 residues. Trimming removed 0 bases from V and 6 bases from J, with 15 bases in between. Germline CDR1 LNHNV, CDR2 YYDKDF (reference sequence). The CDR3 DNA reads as TGTGCCACCAGCAGAGATTGGCAGGGCGGGGCTCAGCCCCAGCATTTT. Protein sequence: CATSRDWQGGAQPQHF.

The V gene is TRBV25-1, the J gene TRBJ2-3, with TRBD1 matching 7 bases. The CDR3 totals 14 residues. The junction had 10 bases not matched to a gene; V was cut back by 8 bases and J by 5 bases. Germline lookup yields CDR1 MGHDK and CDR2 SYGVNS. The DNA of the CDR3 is TGTGCCAGCTGGGACAGTGGCGCGGTAGATACGCAGTATTTT. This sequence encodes CASWDSGAVDTQYF. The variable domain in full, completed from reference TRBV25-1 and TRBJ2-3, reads EADIYQTPRYLVIGTGKKITLECSQTMGHDKMYWYQQDPGMELHLIHYSYGVNSTEKGDLSSESTVSRIRTEHFPLTLESARPSHTSQYLCASWDSGAVDTQYFGPGTRLTVL.

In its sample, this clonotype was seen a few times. Here the CDR3 reads CATSREGLASTDTQYF. The CDR3 coding sequence is TGTGCCACCAGCAGAGAGGGGCTGGCTAGCACAGATACGCAGTATTTT. The V call is TRBV15, the J call TRBJ2-3, with D possibly being TRBD1 (5 bases). The V end lost 0 bases, the J end lost 0 bases, and 10 bases lay between the germline ends. The CDR3 contains 16 residues. Germline assignment: CDR1 LNHNV and CDR2 YYDKDF (reference sequence).

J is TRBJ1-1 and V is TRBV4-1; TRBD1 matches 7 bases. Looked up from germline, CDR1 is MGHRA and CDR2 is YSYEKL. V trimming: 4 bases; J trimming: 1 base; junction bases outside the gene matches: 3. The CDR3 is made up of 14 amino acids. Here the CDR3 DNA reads TGCGCCAGCAGCCCCCGACAGGGGAACACTGAAGCTTTCTTT. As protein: CASSPRQGNTEAFF.

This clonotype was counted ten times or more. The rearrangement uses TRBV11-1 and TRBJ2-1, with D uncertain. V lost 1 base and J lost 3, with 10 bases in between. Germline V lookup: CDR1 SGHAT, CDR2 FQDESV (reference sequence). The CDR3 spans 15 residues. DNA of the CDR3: TGTGCCAGCAGCTTAGAGGTCAAGGGCTACAATGAGCAGTTCTTC. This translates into CASSLEVKGYNEQFF.

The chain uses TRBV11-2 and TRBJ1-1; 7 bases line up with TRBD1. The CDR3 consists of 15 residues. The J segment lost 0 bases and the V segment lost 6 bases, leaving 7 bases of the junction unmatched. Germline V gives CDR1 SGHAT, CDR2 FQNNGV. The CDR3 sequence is CASRRDRDLNTEAFF. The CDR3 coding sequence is TGTGCCAGCAGACGAGACAGGGACCTGAACACTGAAGCTTTCTTT.

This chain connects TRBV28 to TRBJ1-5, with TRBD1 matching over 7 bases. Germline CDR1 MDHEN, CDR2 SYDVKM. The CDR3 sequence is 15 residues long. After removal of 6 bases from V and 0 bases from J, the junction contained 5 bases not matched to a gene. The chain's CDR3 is CASSPGTVSNQPQHF. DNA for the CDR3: TGTGCCAGCAGCCCCGGGACAGTTAGCAATCAGCCCCAGCATTTT.

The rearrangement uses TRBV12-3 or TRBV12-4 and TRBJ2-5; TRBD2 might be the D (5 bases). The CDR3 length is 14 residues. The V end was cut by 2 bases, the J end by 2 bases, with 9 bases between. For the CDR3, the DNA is TGTGCCAGCAGTTTACCGGGGTCACAAGAGACCCAGTACTTC. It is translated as CASSLPGSQETQYF.

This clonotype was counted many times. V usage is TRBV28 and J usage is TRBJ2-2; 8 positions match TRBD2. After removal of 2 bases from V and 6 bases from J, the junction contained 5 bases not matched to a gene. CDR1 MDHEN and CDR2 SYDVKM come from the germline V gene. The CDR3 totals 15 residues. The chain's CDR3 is CASSLDPREAGELFF. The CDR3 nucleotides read TGTGCCAGCAGTTTAGACCCGCGGGAGGCCGGGGAGCTGTTTTTT.

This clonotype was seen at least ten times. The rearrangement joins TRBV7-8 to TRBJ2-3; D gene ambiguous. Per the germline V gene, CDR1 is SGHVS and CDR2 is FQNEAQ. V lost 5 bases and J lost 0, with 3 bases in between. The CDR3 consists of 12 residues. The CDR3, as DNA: TGTGCCAGCAGCCTTAGCACAGATACGCAGTATTTT. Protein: CASSLSTDTQYF.

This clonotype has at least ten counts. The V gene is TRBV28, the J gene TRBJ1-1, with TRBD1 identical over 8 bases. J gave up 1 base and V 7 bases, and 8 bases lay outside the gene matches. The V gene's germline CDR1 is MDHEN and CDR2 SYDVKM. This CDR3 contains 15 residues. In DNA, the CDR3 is TGTGCCAGCACGGCGCAGGGGGCCCCGAACACTGAAGCTTTCTTT. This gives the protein CASTAQGAPNTEAFF.